The 31 T cell receptor beta chains below were found in one sample sequenced in a study of CD8 T cells in ankylosing spondylitis. General study results and limits: Made up of fewer than 10 highly homologous variants, a TCR beta motif appeared characteristic of ankylosing spondylitis blood.

TCRdb re-derived calls from the 5' RACE reads in MiXCR, one entry per CDR3 protein. This table holds 200,000 to 250,000 distinct CDR3 sequences, 15% to 20% found once. The antigens for these receptors are not known. Sequences were obtained from blood, either unsorted or a sorted T cell fraction (not recorded which). The source of these receptors is a male donor with ankylosing spondylitis.

V gene TRBV12-3 or TRBV12-4 combines with J gene TRBJ2-7, with 10 bases aligning to TRBD1. The V segment lost 5 bases and the J segment 3 bases; nucleotides outside the gene matches: 7. The CDR3 consists of 15 residues. For the CDR3, the DNA is TGTGCCAGCAGTCTTGGACAGGGGGTGGACTACGAGCAGTACTTC. Its translation is CASSLGQGVDYEQYF.

This rearrangement joins TRBV7-8 to TRBJ1-2, with 7 nucleotides matching TRBD1. This CDR3 is 15 amino acids long. Germline V gene data show CDR1 as SGHVS and CDR2 as FQNEAQ. The ends lost 5 bases at V and 4 bases at J; junction bases unmatched: 10. The chain's CDR3 is CASSPSAQGTYGYTF. The CDR3 region has the DNA TGTGCCAGCAGCCCCTCAGCACAGGGGACCTATGGCTACACCTTC.

In its sample, this clonotype was seen a few times. The rearrangement uses TRBV6-1 and TRBJ2-7; the match to TRBD1 covers 7 bases. J was trimmed by 4 bases and V by 2 bases; bases with no gene match: 11. Germline CDR1 and CDR2: MNHNS and SASEGT. The CDR3 contains 16 residues. The CDR3 sequence is CASSERSWTGPYEQYF. As DNA, the CDR3 is TGTGCCAGCAGTGAAAGGTCCTGGACAGGCCCTTACGAGCAGTACTTC.

This clonotype was recorded many times. This chain uses TRBV29-1 with TRBJ2-1; TRBD1 is a possible D gene (6 bases). Trimming stripped 0 bases from V and 8 bases from J, with 14 bases between. In germline, CDR1 is SQVTM, CDR2 ANQGSEA. The CDR3 has 14 residues. CDR3 bases: TGCAGCGTTGAAGAAGGGACAAGGGCGGATGAGCAGTTCTTC. Protein sequence: CSVEEGTRADEQFF.

This clonotype was recorded many times. This chain uses TRBV27 with TRBJ2-7; 12 bases match TRBD2. The V gene's germline CDR1 is MNHEY and CDR2 SMNVEV (reference sequence). This CDR3 spans 15 amino acids. The trim removed 0 bases at V and 3 bases at J, leaving 0 bases unmatched. In nucleotides, the CDR3 is TGTGCCAGCAGTTTATCGACTAGCGGGAGCTACGAGCAGTACTTC. Protein product: CASSLSTSGSYEQYF.

This clonotype was seen just once. This rearrangement joins TRBV20-1 to TRBJ2-5; 12 bases match TRBD2. Germline values: CDR1 DFQATT, CDR2 SNEGSKA (reference sequence). The CDR3 has 15 amino acids. Trimming cost V 6 bases and J 5 bases; bases outside gene matches: 10. This chain's CDR3 is CSAGLAGGLAETQYF. Here the CDR3 DNA reads TGCAGTGCGGGCCTAGCGGGGGGGCTGGCCGAGACCCAGTACTTC.

This clonotype has just a few counts. The J gene is TRBJ2-7, the V gene TRBV11-3; weak D call: TRBD1 (5 bases). CDR3 size: 15 residues. Germline assignment: CDR1 SGHNT and CDR2 YENEEA. V was cut by 6 bases and J by 2 bases, with 17 bases left in between. CDR3 DNA sequence: TGTGCCAGCAGTCAAAGGGGTATAATGCCCTACGAGCAGTACTTC. It is translated as CASSQRGIMPYEQYF.

The chain joins TRBV6-1 to TRBJ2-7, with D hard to call. This CDR3 comprises 13 residues. Germline CDR1 is MNHNS and CDR2 is SASEGT. The ends were cut back, 4 bases at V and 3 bases at J, with 10 bases in the middle. The CDR3 coding sequence is TGTGCCAGCAGTGTGAGCTCCCTCTACGAGCAGTACTTC. Its translation is CASSVSSLYEQYF.

The V call is TRBV12-3 or TRBV12-4, the J call TRBJ1-5, with 11 bases matching TRBD1. There are 14 residues in the CDR3. Trimming removed 8 bases from V and 6 bases from J; junction bases left unmatched: 6. CDR3 coding DNA: TGTGCCAGCGGGGAGGGACAGGGGGTTCAGCCCCAGCATTTT. Protein sequence: CASGEGQGVQPQHF.

This clonotype has just a few counts. The chain has TRBV14 and TRBJ2-6; 9 nucleotides match TRBD1. V lost 2 bases to trimming and J lost 1 base; unmatched junction nucleotides: 9. CDR3 size: 19 residues. Germline CDR1 and CDR2: SGHDN and FVKESK. The CDR3 spells CASSQTGGSGLSGANVLTF. The DNA of the CDR3 is TGTGCCAGCAGCCAAACAGGGGGCTCGGGCCTTTCTGGGGCCAACGTCCTGACTTTC.

This clonotype was observed at least ten times. This chain uses TRBV7-9 with TRBJ1-5; D gene ambiguous. The V gene's germline CDR1 is SEHNR and CDR2 FQNEAQ (reference sequence). The CDR3 spans 12 residues. V lost 1 base to trimming and J lost 5 bases, with 3 bases between them. CDR3 nucleotide sequence: TGTGCCAGCAGCTTAGGGGATCAGCCCCAGCATTTT. Translation gives CASSLGDQPQHF.

The chain is built from TRBV7-6 and TRBJ1-2; maybe TRBD1 (6 bases). Trimming stripped 5 bases from V and 3 bases from J, with 19 bases between. Germline V gives CDR1 SGHVS, CDR2 FNYEAQ. The CDR3 is 16 residues long. CDR3 sequence (DNA): TGTGCCAGCAGCCTCTTCCCCGGTGGGGGGCACTATGGCTACACCTTC. This gives the protein CASSLFPGGGHYGYTF.

The rearrangement links TRBV20-1 to TRBJ1-2, with a tentative D call TRBD1 (6 bases). V dropped 5 bases and J dropped 7 bases, with 17 bases sitting between them. CDR1 and CDR2 from the germline V gene are DFQATT and SNEGSKA (reference sequence). The CDR3 loop spans 13 amino acids. CDR3 coding DNA: TGCAGTGCTCCAGGAACAGGGTCCGGTGGCTACACCTTC. Protein sequence: CSAPGTGSGGYTF.

The chain carries TRBV4-3 and TRBJ2-3; 9 positions match TRBD2. CDR3 length: 19 residues. The V gene's germline CDR1 is LGHNA and CDR2 YSLEER. V gave up 0 bases and J gave up 6 bases; unmatched junction bases: 16. The CDR3 nucleotides are TGCGCCAGCAGCCAAGATTGGGGGGAGTTAGCGGGAGCCCTGGATACGCAGTATTTT. It yields the protein CASSQDWGELAGALDTQYF.

The DNA for the CDR3 is TGTGCCAGCAGCCCTCTCACAGGGGGCTGGGATGAAAAACTGTTTTTT. It yields the protein CASSPLTGGWDEKLFF. The J gene is TRBJ1-4, the V gene TRBV7-9, with 9 nucleotides matching TRBD1. Germline V gene sequence: CDR1 SEHNR, CDR2 FQNEAQ (reference sequence). Unmatched junction bases numbered 10, after V lost 5 bases and J lost 6 bases. The CDR3 runs to 16 residues.

This clonotype has ten or more counts. Written as DNA, the CDR3 is TGCAGCGTTGAGTGGGAGGGGGAGACGAACAGTGAGCAGTTCTTC. The encoded protein is CSVEWEGETNSEQFF. The chain recombines TRBV29-1 with TRBJ2-1; possible D gene TRBD2, 7 bases. The ends were cut back, 3 bases at V and 9 bases at J, with 21 bases in the middle. This CDR3 comprises 15 residues. Germline loops: CDR1 SQVTM, CDR2 ANQGSEA.

The V and J genes are TRBV4-1 and TRBJ2-7; D might be TRBD1 or TRBD2, each matching 5 bases. Germline V lookup: CDR1 MGHRA, CDR2 YSYEKL. V gave up 2 bases and J gave up 7 bases, with 18 bases separating them. The CDR3 consists of 15 residues. The CDR3 DNA reads TGCGCCAGCAGCCAAAACTCGGGGCTAGTCCGGGAGCAGTACTTC. Protein: CASSQNSGLVREQYF.

This clonotype came up many times. V gene TRBV20-1 combines with J gene TRBJ1-3; D ambiguous. Germline CDR1 and CDR2: DFQATT and SNEGSKA (reference sequence). This CDR3 spans 13 amino acids. V lost 3 bases, J lost 4 bases, and 10 bases lay in between. Here the CDR3 reads CSARARNGNTIYF. The CDR3 nucleotides read TGCAGTGCTAGGGCACGAAACGGAAACACCATATATTTT.

The table lists this clonotype with a few counts. The chain is built from TRBV7-8 and TRBJ1-1, with 9 positions matching TRBD1. This CDR3 contains 16 residues. The germline V gene encodes CDR1 SGHVS and CDR2 FQNEAQ. Germline trimming cut 5 bases from V and 0 bases from J; bases unmatched to any gene: 7. CDR3 in DNA: TGTGCCAGCAGCCCAAGGACAGGGGCATTGAACACTGAAGCTTTCTTT. It yields the protein CASSPRTGALNTEAFF. Based on the CDR3 plus reference TRBV7-8 and TRBJ1-1, the full variable domain is GAGVSQSPRYKVAKRGQDVALRCDPISGHVSLFWYQQALGQGPEFLTYFQNEAQLDKSGLPSDRFFAERPEGSVSTLKIQRTQQEDSAVYLCASSPRTGALNTEAFFGQGTRLTVV.

This clonotype was seen a handful of times. V gene TRBV20-1 combines with J gene TRBJ1-1, with 7 bases identical to TRBD1. CDR3 length: 12 residues. V trimming: 6 bases; J trimming: 1 base; junction bases outside the gene matches: 2. In germline, CDR1 is DFQATT, CDR2 SNEGSKA (reference sequence). CDR3 protein: CSARTGNTEAFF. CDR3 DNA: TGCAGTGCGAGGACAGGGAACACTGAAGCTTTCTTT.

The chain links TRBV10-3 to TRBJ2-5, with unresolved D. Germline loops: CDR1 ENHRY, CDR2 SYGVKD. Trimming removed 3 bases from V and 3 bases from J, with 17 bases in between. This CDR3 comprises 16 residues. CDR3 sequence reads: CAISDQSRTVEETQYF. CDR3 coding DNA: TGTGCCATCAGTGACCAATCTAGGACGGTGGAAGAGACCCAGTACTTC.

There are a few counts of this clonotype. The chain is built from TRBV12-3 or TRBV12-4 and TRBJ2-3, with D possibly matching TRBD1 (5 bases). Trimming took off 6 bases at V and 4 bases at J, with 20 bases between the two ends. The CDR3 is 16 residues long. The CDR3 DNA sequence: TGTGCCAGCAGCTCCATATCAGGGCAGGGTGCAGATACGCAGTATTTT. Its protein product is CASSSISGQGADTQYF.

This clonotype showed up just a few times. J is TRBJ1-2 and V is TRBV12-3 or TRBV12-4; unclear D gene. Deletions cut 5 bases from V and 2 bases from J, with 15 bases between. The CDR3 consists of 15 residues. This CDR3 is CASSSGSPTNYGYTF. The CDR3 DNA sequence: TGTGCCAGCAGTAGCGGGTCTCCAACCAACTATGGCTACACCTTC.

This clonotype was picked up a small number of times. J is TRBJ2-3 and V is TRBV5-1; D might be TRBD2 (6 bases). Germline lookup yields CDR1 SGHRS and CDR2 YFSETQ. CDR3 length equals 11 residues. V was cut by 4 bases and J by 7 bases, with 7 bases left in between. The CDR3, as DNA: TGCGCCAGCAGCGGGGGGTATACGCAGTATTTT. As protein: CASSGGYTQYF. Full variable domain (remainder filled in from reference TRBV5-1 and TRBJ2-3): KAGVTQTPRYLIKTRGQQVTLSCSPISGHRSVSWYQQTPGQGLQFLFEYFSETQRNKGNFPGRFSGRQFSNSRSEMNVSTLELGDSALYLCASSGGYTQYFGPGTRLTVL.

This clonotype came up a few times. The chain recombines TRBV30 with TRBJ1-3; TRBD1 is a possible D gene (6 bases). Germline V CDR1 and CDR2: GTSNPN, SVGIG (reference sequence). The V and J ends lost 2 bases and 2 bases respectively, with 13 bases between them. CDR3 length: 15 residues. The CDR3 nucleotides read TGTGCCTGGAGTAACACAGGGTTTCCTGGAAACACCATATATTTT. It codes for CAWSNTGFPGNTIYF.

This clonotype was recorded at least ten times. The gene calls are TRBV7-8 and TRBJ2-6; 8 nucleotides match TRBD1. The CDR3 has 17 amino acids. Germline CDR1 SGHVS, CDR2 FQNEAQ. V shed 2 bases and J 13 bases; nucleotides not matched to a gene: 16. Written as DNA, the CDR3 is TGTGCCAGCAGCTTACCACTTGGACAGGGAGATTTTCGGGTCCTGACTTTC. Its protein is CASSLPLGQGDFRVLTF.

This clonotype appeared many times. The chain combines TRBV12-3 or TRBV12-4 with TRBJ2-1; D is unclear. Trimming removed 1 base from V and 10 bases from J, with 8 bases in between. The CDR3 contains 12 residues. The CDR3 DNA follows: TGTGCCAGCAGTTTAGGGGCTGGGGAGCAGTTCTTC. This encodes CASSLGAGEQFF.

This clonotype was recorded a few times. The chain combines TRBV9 with TRBJ2-7; D possibly corresponds to TRBD2 (6 bases). Trimming stripped 2 bases from V and 2 bases from J, with 17 bases between. CDR3 length equals 16 residues. Germline values: CDR1 SGDLS, CDR2 YYNGEE. Here the CDR3 reads CASSVTWDSPPYEQYF. The CDR3 DNA is TGTGCCAGCAGCGTGACCTGGGACTCACCTCCCTACGAGCAGTACTTC. Together with reference TRBV9 and TRBJ2-7, the CDR3 gives the full variable domain: DSGVTQTPKHLITATGQRVTLRCSPRSGDLSVYWYQQSLDQGLQFLIQYYNGEERAKGNILERFSAQQFPDLHSELNLSSLELGDSALYFCASSVTWDSPPYEQYFGPGTRLTVT.

This clonotype has only a few counts. The rearrangement joins TRBV29-1 to TRBJ2-7; weak D call: TRBD2 (6 bases). Germline assignment: CDR1 SQVTM and CDR2 ANQGSEA. CDR3 length: 13 residues. The V end lost 4 bases, the J end lost 3 bases, and 13 bases lay between the germline ends. CDR3 residues: CSVVQEGGYEQYF. CDR3 DNA sequence: TGCAGCGTTGTCCAGGAGGGCGGCTACGAGCAGTACTTC.

The J gene is TRBJ2-3, the V gene TRBV15, with TRBD2 matching 10 bases. Per the germline V gene, CDR1 is LNHNV and CDR2 is YYDKDF (reference sequence). The CDR3 spans 14 residues. V dropped 6 bases and J dropped 5; count of bases not matched to a gene: 5. The CDR3 bases are TGTGCCACCAGAGAGAGCGGGAGGGGAGATACGCAGTATTTT. Translated, it gives CATRESGRGDTQYF.

This clonotype was observed many times. V gene TRBV2 combines with J gene TRBJ2-1, with 7 positions matching TRBD2. Germline V gene sequence: CDR1 SNHLY, CDR2 FYNNEI. The CDR3 has 12 amino acids. J was trimmed by 5 bases and V by 6 bases; bases with no gene match: 1. The CDR3 coding sequence is TGTGCCAGCAGCGGACTAGACAATGAGCAGTTCTTC. Amino acid sequence: CASSGLDNEQFF. The full variable domain, in which reference TRBV2 and TRBJ2-1 provide the parts outside the CDR3, is EPEVTQTPSHQVTQMGQEVILRCVPISNHLYFYWYRQILGQKVEFLVSFYNNEISEKSEIFDDQFSVERPDGSNFTLKIRSTKLEDSAMYFCASSGLDNEQFFGPGTRLTVL.